The 4 T cell receptor beta chains in this list originate from one sample, sequenced in a study of shared clonotypes between healthy human individuals. Sequencing used immunoSEQ multiplex PCR; TCRdb keeps in-frame clones, though not all of them. The data show over 2,000,000 clones, about 93% seen once. CD45RO-negative CD8 cells positively selected for CCR7 made up the naive population, which excluded terminally differentiated effector memory CD45RA+ cells. Sequencing was carried out using naive CD8+ T cells from PBMCs. Receptor source: a man between 18 and 29 years old in good health. Some clones in this sample may be carry-over from other donors' samples.

A remark on this clone: This may come from a read error, since a much larger clone is one base off. Other DNA sequences from this sample encode an identical CDR3 as well. This chain links TRBV7-8 with TRBJ2-7; D gene unclear. The CDR3 is 11 amino acids. Trimming took 4 bases from V and 2 from J, leaving 3 bases between them. Per germline, CDR1 SGHVS and CDR2 FQNEAQ. CDR3 nucleotides: TGTGCCAGCAGCTCCGCCTACGAGCAGTACTTC. Protein: CASSSAYEQYF.

This rearrangement joins TRBV19 to TRBJ2-1; no clear D gene. V was clipped by 3 bases and J by 8 bases, with 17 bases between them. CDR1 LNHDA and CDR2 SQIVND come from the germline V gene (reference sequence). CDR3 size: 15 residues. The CDR3 DNA sequence: TGTGCCAGTAGTATTTACATGTTGAACTTAGATGAGCAGTTCTTC. Its protein product is CASSIYMLNLDEQFF.

The chain joins TRBV15 to TRBJ1-1; TRBD1 is a possible D gene (5 bases). Germline values: CDR1 LNHNV, CDR2 YYDKDF (reference sequence). V was shortened by 1 base and J by 3 bases, with 9 bases between the two germline ends. The CDR3 contains 14 residues. In DNA, the CDR3 is TGTGCCACCAGCAGAGGGGTGGGGGACACTGAAGCTTTCTTT. Amino acid sequence: CATSRGVGDTEAFF. Combining the CDR3 with reference TRBV15 and TRBJ1-1 gives the whole variable domain DAMVIQNPRYQVTQFGKPVTLSCSQTLNHNVMYWYQQKSSQAPKLLFHYYDKDFNNEADTPDNFQSRRPNTSFCFLDIRSPGLGDTAMYLCATSRGVGDTEAFFGQGTRLTVV.

The chain has TRBV11-2 and TRBJ2-1, with a tentative D call TRBD1 (6 bases). The V gene's germline CDR1 is SGHAT and CDR2 FQNNGV. The CDR3 is made up of 17 amino acids. V lost 3 bases and J lost 3, with 18 bases in between. As DNA, the CDR3 is TGTGCCAGCAGCTTGGGATACAGGGTGGTGGACTACAATGAGCAGTTCTTC. It specifies CASSLGYRVVDYNEQFF.